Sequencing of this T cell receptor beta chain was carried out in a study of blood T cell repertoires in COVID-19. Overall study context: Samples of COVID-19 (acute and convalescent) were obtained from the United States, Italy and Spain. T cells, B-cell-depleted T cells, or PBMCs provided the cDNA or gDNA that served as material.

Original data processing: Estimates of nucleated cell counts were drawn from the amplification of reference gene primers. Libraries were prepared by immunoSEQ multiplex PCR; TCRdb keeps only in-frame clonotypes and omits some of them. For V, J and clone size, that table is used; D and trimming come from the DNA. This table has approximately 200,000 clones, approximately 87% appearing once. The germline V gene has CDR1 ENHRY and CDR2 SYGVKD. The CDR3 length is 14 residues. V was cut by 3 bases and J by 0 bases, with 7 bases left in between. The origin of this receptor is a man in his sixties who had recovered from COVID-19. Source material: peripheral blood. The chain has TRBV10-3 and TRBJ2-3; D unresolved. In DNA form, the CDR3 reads TGTGCCATCAGTGACCCCTCTAGCACAGATACGCAGTATTTT. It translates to CAISDPSSTDTQYF.